This T cell receptor beta chain came from a study of T cell responses to AZD1222 COVID-19 vaccine. The CDR3 contains 17 residues. Germline CDR1 reads SGDLS; CDR2 reads YYNGEE. Trimming cost V 0 bases and J 2 bases; bases outside gene matches: 5. Sequencing used immunoSEQ multiplex PCR; TCRdb keeps in-frame clones, though not all of them. The repertoire has 110,000 to 150,000 clones, about 94% of them found once; the top ten carry roughly 3.7%. Study-wide findings and caveats: Per reports, nearly half of all spike-specific TCRs target regions that are unmutated in variants. Spike was spanned by vaccine-associated CD4 TCRs, which were dominant at 160-218 and 743-854. Only a handful of AZD1222 recipients tested seropositive at baseline.

In regard to this clone: The antigen remains undetermined.

The sequence derives from an adult in good health. The V gene is TRBV9, the J gene TRBJ2-3; 11 bases are a match to TRBD2. The material sequenced was peripheral blood, taken on day 0 of AZD1222 vaccination. CDR3 in DNA: TGTGCCAGCAGCGTAGAGCCTAGCGGGAGGCACACAGATACGCAGTATTTT. Translation gives CASSVEPSGRHTDTQYF. Combining the CDR3 with reference TRBV9 and TRBJ2-3 gives the whole variable domain DSGVTQTPKHLITATGQRVTLRCSPRSGDLSVYWYQQSLDQGLQFLIQYYNGEERAKGNILERFSAQQFPDLHSELNLSSLELGDSALYFCASSVEPSGRHTDTQYFGPGTRLTVL.